The 25 T cell receptor beta chains below were found in one sample sequenced in a study of blood T cell repertoires in COVID-19 (dated by TCRdb to about 2020). Libraries were made using the immunoSEQ multiplex PCR assay. TCRdb stores this immuneACCESS table with in-frame sequences only. Part of the clones is absent; in the studies checked, under half of the shortfall reflects unresolved V genes, and no reason is known for the rest. The sample table lists roughly 280,000 clones, more than 85% of them with a count of one. Clones ranked in the top ten supply 3.6% of the sample. Sequenced sample: peripheral blood. The receptors were gathered from a man aged 18-30 years with active or convalescent COVID-19.

The rearrangement links TRBV7-9 to TRBJ1-4, with D possibly being TRBD1 (6 bases). This CDR3 comprises 15 residues. The V end was cut by 1 base, the J end by 5 bases, with 11 bases between. Germline values: CDR1 SEHNR, CDR2 FQNEAQ (reference sequence). The CDR3 region is CASSLGLGQNEKLFF. The CDR3 region has the DNA TGTGCCAGCAGCTTAGGACTCGGACAGAATGAAAAACTGTTTTTT. The full variable domain, with the rest looked up from reference TRBV7-9 and TRBJ1-4, is DTGVSQNPRHKITKRGQNVTFRCDPISEHNRLYWYRQTLGQGPEFLTYFQNEAQLEKSRLLSDRFSAERPKGSFSTLEIQRTEQGDSAMYLCASSLGLGQNEKLFFGSGTQLSVL.

The CDR3 DNA reads as TGTGCCAGTAGTGACAGGGGGAACGAGCAGTACTTC. Encoded protein: CASSDRGNEQYF. The chain combines TRBV19 with TRBJ2-7; 9 nucleotides agree with TRBD1. J was trimmed by 5 bases and V by 5 bases; bases with no gene match: 1. This CDR3 has 12 amino acids. Per the germline V gene, CDR1 is LNHDA and CDR2 is SQIVND (reference sequence).

This clone has a handful of counts. DNA for the CDR3: TGTGCCAGCAGCCTTGGACAGGTTGCTCAGCCCCAGCATTTT. Amino acids: CASSLGQVAQPQHF. The chain employs TRBV11-2 and TRBJ1-5, with TRBD1 matching over 7 bases. There are 14 residues in the CDR3. V was pared by 5 bases and J by 6 bases, with 7 bases of the junction left unmatched. Germline values: CDR1 SGHAT, CDR2 FQNNGV.

The chain recombines TRBV24-1 with TRBJ2-3, with 7 bases aligning to TRBD2. Unmatched junction bases numbered 9, after V lost 4 bases and J lost 3 bases. Germline V gene lookup returns CDR1 KGHDR and CDR2 SFDVKD. This CDR3 comprises 16 residues. For the CDR3, the DNA is TGTGCCACCAGTGAAGCACTAGCGCGAGGTACAGATACGCAGTATTTT. This encodes CATSEALARGTDTQYF.

The chain uses TRBV9 and TRBJ1-2; TRBD1 matches 7 bases. This CDR3 region has 16 residues. V shed 4 bases, J shed 0 bases, and the junction held 9 bases outside the gene matches. CDR1 and CDR2 (germline): SGDLS, YYNGEE. For the CDR3, the DNA is TGTGCCAGCAGCCGTTTCCGACAGGGCTCTAACTATGGCTACACCTTC. Translating it yields CASSRFRQGSNYGYTF.

The CDR3 region is CASSLDRLADTQYF. For the CDR3, the DNA is TGTGCCAGCAGCTTAGACCGACTTGCAGATACGCAGTATTTT. The rearrangement uses TRBV7-3 and TRBJ2-3, with D unclear. CDR3 length equals 14 residues. V gave up 2 bases and J gave up 4 bases, with 10 bases separating them. Germline lookup yields CDR1 SGHTA and CDR2 FQGTGA.

This CDR3 reads CASSELTRAGGYTF. CDR3 DNA: TGTGCCAGCAGTGAATTAACCAGGGCGGGAGGCTACACCTTC. The chain has TRBV25-1 and TRBJ1-2; a possible D gene is TRBD1 (5 bases). Trimming stripped 1 base from V and 8 bases from J, with 14 bases between. CDR1 MGHDK and CDR2 SYGVNS come from the germline V gene. The length of the CDR3 is 14 residues.

J is TRBJ2-3 and V is TRBV3-1 (or the pseudogene TRBV3-2); 9 nucleotides match TRBD2. The length of the CDR3 is 16 residues. Looked up from germline, CDR1 is LGHDT and CDR2 is YNNKEL (reference sequence). Trimming cost V 8 bases and J 2 bases; bases outside gene matches: 11. The CDR3 DNA is TGTGCCAGCTCCGCCTCTAGCGGGGTTCCCACAGATACGCAGTATTTT. Encoded protein: CASSASSGVPTDTQYF.

The chain is built from TRBV10-2 and TRBJ1-1; D is undetermined. The V and J ends lost 0 bases and 7 bases respectively, with 15 bases between them. The length of the CDR3 is 15 residues. CDR1 WSHSY and CDR2 SAAADI come from the germline V gene. The CDR3 reads CASSESAVFPNEAFF. CDR3 nucleotide sequence: TGCGCCAGCAGTGAGTCGGCGGTTTTCCCTAATGAAGCTTTCTTT.

This clone was seen just once. The chain recombines TRBV18 with TRBJ2-5; 7 nucleotides align to TRBD2. V dropped 5 bases and J dropped 4; count of bases not matched to a gene: 7. The CDR3 has 14 amino acids. The germline gives CDR1 KGHSH, CDR2 LQKENI. CDR3 amino acids: CASSYTGGSETQYF. The DNA of the CDR3 is TGTGCCAGCTCATATACGGGAGGTTCAGAGACCCAGTACTTC.

As DNA, the CDR3 is TGTGCCATCAGTGAGACAGGGTATTCCACTGAAGCTTTCTTT. This sequence encodes CAISETGYSTEAFF. V usage is TRBV10-3 and J usage is TRBJ1-1; TRBD1 might be the D (6 bases). This CDR3 region has 14 residues. V dropped 2 bases and J dropped 4 bases, with 11 bases sitting between them. Germline assignment: CDR1 ENHRY and CDR2 SYGVKD.

The chain carries TRBV11-1 and TRBJ2-5; no firm D call. Germline V CDR1 and CDR2: SGHAT, FQDESV (reference sequence). Deletions cut 3 bases from V and 4 bases from J, with 9 bases between. The CDR3 is 13 residues long. The CDR3 reads CASSFEVGETQYF. In DNA form, the CDR3 reads TGTGCCAGCAGCTTTGAGGTGGGAGAGACCCAGTACTTC.

The sample holds a few counts of this clone. This chain uses TRBV5-4 with TRBJ2-7; the D gene is possibly TRBD1 (6 bases). Trimming removed 0 bases from V and 3 bases from J, with 10 bases in between. The germline V gene encodes CDR1 SGHNT and CDR2 YYREEE (reference sequence). This CDR3 spans 14 amino acids. CDR3 sequence: CASSLAGHLYEQYF. CDR3 nucleotides: TGTGCCAGCAGCTTGGCGGGACACCTCTACGAGCAGTACTTC.

This clone was seen a handful of times. The gene calls are TRBV6-4 and TRBJ1-5; D is perhaps TRBD1 (6 bases). V was trimmed by 3 bases and J by 3 bases, leaving 9 bases between them. Germline V lookup: CDR1 MRHNA, CDR2 SNTAGT. The CDR3 consists of 14 residues. CDR3 sequence (DNA): TGTGCCAGCAGTGAACAGGGAAACAATCAGCCCCAGCATTTT. Protein product: CASSEQGNNQPQHF.

The chain is built from TRBV15 and TRBJ1-3, with D perhaps TRBD1 (6 bases). Trimming removed 0 bases at V and 15 bases at J, with 24 bases between. Germline loops: CDR1 LNHNV, CDR2 YYDKDF (reference sequence). This CDR3 is 16 amino acids long. The CDR3 loop reads CATSRDLRTVKPLGYF. The DNA for the CDR3 is TGTGCCACCAGCAGAGATCTCAGGACAGTGAAGCCCCTAGGATATTTT.

This sequence joins TRBV19 and TRBJ2-3; 7 bases are shared with TRBD1. The CDR3 is 18 amino acids. The trim removed 3 bases at V and 4 bases at J, leaving 16 bases unmatched. CDR1 is LNHDA, CDR2 SQIVND, per germline (reference sequence). CDR3 DNA: TGTGCCAGTAGTATTATCCCTGTTAGGGCAGGGGGTCCAGATACGCAGTATTTT. Translated: CASSIIPVRAGGPDTQYF.

The rearrangement joins TRBV2 to TRBJ1-5, with D maybe TRBD1 (6 bases). Trimming left V 6 bases short and J 5 bases short, with 14 bases between. The CDR3 totals 14 residues. The germline V gene encodes CDR1 SNHLY and CDR2 FYNNEI. CDR3 sequence reads: CASSGTGSHQPQHF. The CDR3 nucleotides are TGTGCCAGCAGCGGTACAGGGTCCCATCAGCCCCAGCATTTT.

The chain uses TRBV19 and TRBJ2-7, with a tentative D call TRBD2 (6 bases). Per germline, CDR1 LNHDA and CDR2 SQIVND (reference sequence). The CDR3 is 15 amino acids. Deletions cut 1 base from V and 2 bases from J, with 12 bases between. This chain's CDR3 is CASSIATSPAYEQYF. As DNA, the CDR3 is TGTGCCAGTAGTATAGCGACTAGTCCTGCCTACGAGCAGTACTTC.

This chain connects TRBV4-2 to TRBJ1-5; D not resolved. Germline-derived CDR1 and CDR2 are LGHNA and YNFKEQ. V was pared by 0 bases and J by 0 bases, with 3 bases between. The CDR3 is 14 residues long. The CDR3 spells CASSQDGSNQPQHF. CDR3 DNA sequence: TGTGCCAGCAGCCAAGACGGTAGCAATCAGCCCCAGCATTTT.

The genes are TRBV9 and TRBJ1-3; the D gene is possibly TRBD1 (5 bases). The CDR3 runs 14 residues. V was clipped by 0 bases and J by 8 bases, with 12 bases between them. Germline values: CDR1 SGDLS, CDR2 YYNGEE. The CDR3 DNA reads TGTGCCAGCAGCGTAGCCGACGGGGGTCACACCATATATTTT. Translation: CASSVADGGHTIYF.

Here the CDR3 reads CASSLTSGRLEQYF. In DNA form, the CDR3 reads TGTGCCAGCAGCTTGACTAGCGGGAGACTCGAGCAGTACTTC. The rearrangement links TRBV7-2 to TRBJ2-7; 12 bases fit TRBD2. In germline, CDR1 is SGHTA, CDR2 FQGNSA. With 3 bases clipped from V and 6 bases from J, the junction kept 3 bases outside the gene matches. The CDR3 contains 14 residues. Together with reference TRBV7-2 and TRBJ2-7, the CDR3 gives the full variable domain: GAGVSQSPSNKVTEKGKDVELRCDPISGHTALYWYRQSLGQGLEFLIYFQGNSAPDKSGLPSDRFSAERTGGSVSTLTIQRTQQEDSAVYLCASSLTSGRLEQYFGPGTRLTVT.

CDR3 protein: CASTSIGSGEETQYF. As DNA, the CDR3 is TGTGCCAGCACCTCTATTGGTAGCGGGGAAGAGACCCAGTACTTC. This chain links TRBV6-5 with TRBJ2-5; TRBD2 agrees at 8 bases. Losses at the gene ends were 7 bases for V and 3 bases for J; bases not matched to a gene: 10. Germline assignment: CDR1 MNHEY and CDR2 SVGAGI. CDR3 length: 15 residues.

The chain links TRBV11-2 to TRBJ2-1; 10 positions match TRBD1. Per the germline V gene, CDR1 is SGHAT and CDR2 is FQNNGV. CDR3 length: 16 amino acids. Unmatched junction bases numbered 12, after V lost 5 bases and J lost 8 bases. This CDR3 reads CASSPQAGTGAHEQFF. CDR3 bases: TGTGCCAGCAGCCCACAAGCCGGGACAGGGGCCCATGAGCAGTTCTTC.

The V gene is TRBV5-4, the J gene TRBJ2-3; a weak D match, TRBD1 (5 bases). Trimming stripped 4 bases from V and 0 bases from J, with 12 bases between. This CDR3 comprises 15 residues. Germline CDR1 is SGHNT and CDR2 is YYREEE (reference sequence). CDR3 DNA: TGTGCCAGCAGCCGACAGCTTTCTAGCACAGATACGCAGTATTTT. Translation gives CASSRQLSSTDTQYF.

The V and J genes are TRBV24-1 and TRBJ1-1; D unresolved. The CDR3 consists of 12 residues. CDR1 and CDR2 from the germline V gene are KGHDR and SFDVKD. The ends were cut back, 9 bases at V and 1 base at J, with 8 bases in the middle. CDR3 in amino acids: CATSRGNTEAFF. DNA for the CDR3: TGTGCCACCTCCCGGGGGAACACTGAAGCTTTCTTT.